The 2 T cell receptor beta chains below come from one sample, sequenced in a study of cytomegalovirus exposure and HLA in healthy donors. Amplification used 60 Vbeta primers and 13 Jbeta primers. Sequencing was performed with immunoSEQ multiplex PCR; in TCRdb, only in-frame clones are kept and a portion is missing. The top ten hold 1.3% of the sample, which has about 160,000 clones, roughly 80% seen once. Sequencing was done on a sample of PBMCs. Source of these receptors: a woman aged 45-60 years in good health and CMV-seronegative.

This clone was counted a few times. The chain recombines TRBV5-5 with TRBJ2-7; 9 positions agree with TRBD2. J gave up 0 bases and V 4 bases, and 8 bases lay outside the gene matches. The CDR3 runs to 16 residues. Looked up from germline, CDR1 is SGHKS and CDR2 is YYEKEE (reference sequence). The CDR3 is CASSPNSGSSSYEQYF. DNA for the CDR3: TGTGCCAGCAGCCCTAATAGCGGGAGCAGCTCCTACGAGCAGTACTTC.

The chain is built from TRBV9 and TRBJ2-1; TRBD2 matches at 8 bases. Germline loops: CDR1 SGDLS, CDR2 YYNGEE. The CDR3 is 16 amino acids. The V gene end was trimmed by 4 bases and the J gene end by 3 bases; junction bases not matched to a gene: 9. In nucleotides, the CDR3 is TGTGCCAGCAGCCGTAGCGGGAATGGAGTCTACAATGAGCAGTTCTTC. Amino acids: CASSRSGNGVYNEQFF.